This is a list of T cell receptor beta chains from one sample in a study of blood T cell repertoires in COVID-19. Profiled with immunoSEQ multiplex PCR; TCRdb holds only in-frame clones, not every one. The sample has fewer than 350,000 clones; around 89% are singletons. Input material: peripheral blood. The origin of the receptors is a woman aged 25 to 39 with COVID-19, enrolled during active disease. The CDR3 runs from the conserved cysteine through the conserved F or W. Each record gives: CDR3 DNA, CDR3 protein, J gene, D gene, V gene, clone size. The D gene is left open where the match is weak. Size values are once, few and many counts, or a class for expanded clones, and some rows have none.

CDR3nt: TGTGCCAGCAAGCTCCGCAACTCTGGAAACACCATATATTTT
CDR3aa: CASKLRNSGNTIYF
j_gene: TRBJ1-3
d_gene: -
v_gene: TRBV2
abundance: -

CDR3nt: TGCGCCAGCGTAAACACGGCGGGTGAAGCTTTCTTT
CDR3aa: CASVNTAGEAFF
j_gene: TRBJ1-1
d_gene: -
v_gene: TRBV4-1
abundance: -

CDR3nt: TGTGCCATCGCCGTGAGCTCCTACAATGAGCAGTTCTTC
CDR3aa: CAIAVSSYNEQFF
j_gene: TRBJ2-1
d_gene: -
v_gene: TRBV10-3
abundance: -

CDR3nt: TGCAGCGTTCCGGGGGGCCTCACGAGGAATGAGCAGTTCTTC
CDR3aa: CSVPGGLTRNEQFF
j_gene: TRBJ2-1
d_gene: -
v_gene: TRBV29-1
abundance: -

CDR3nt: TGCAGCGTTGAATCCTGGGGAGGGAACTATGGCTACACCTTC
CDR3aa: CSVESWGGNYGYTF
j_gene: TRBJ1-2
d_gene: -
v_gene: TRBV29-1
abundance: -

CDR3nt: TGTGCCAGCAGTCGGGACAGGGGGGGCAATCAGCCCCAGCATTTT
CDR3aa: CASSRDRGGNQPQHF
j_gene: TRBJ1-5
d_gene: TRBD1
v_gene: TRBV2
abundance: -

CDR3nt: TGTGCCAGCCTATCGGGACTAGCGACAATGGGGTCGGGGGCCCAGTACTTC
CDR3aa: CASLSGLATMGSGAQYF
j_gene: TRBJ2-5
d_gene: TRBD2
v_gene: TRBV7-8
abundance: -

CDR3nt: TGTGCCAGCAGTTACCCGAGTCAGCCCCAGCATTTT
CDR3aa: CASSYPSQPQHF
j_gene: TRBJ1-5
d_gene: -
v_gene: TRBV12-3/TRBV12-4
abundance: -

CDR3nt: TGCGCCAGCAGCCCGCTACAGGGGGTGAACACTGAAGCTTTCTTT
CDR3aa: CASSPLQGVNTEAFF
j_gene: TRBJ1-1
d_gene: TRBD1
v_gene: TRBV5-1
abundance: -

CDR3nt: TGTGCCATCAGTTACGCGGAGGGGTCTGATACGCAGTATTTT
CDR3aa: CAISYAEGSDTQYF
j_gene: TRBJ2-3
d_gene: -
v_gene: TRBV10-3
abundance: once

CDR3nt: TGTGCCAGCAGCAGCGGGGAGACAGCGAACACTGAAGCTTTCTTT
CDR3aa: CASSSGETANTEAFF
j_gene: TRBJ1-1
d_gene: -
v_gene: TRBV11-3
abundance: -

CDR3nt: TGCGCCAGCAGCCAAGGTTGGGACAGCCCACAGGAAAAACTGTTTTTT
CDR3aa: CASSQGWDSPQEKLFF
j_gene: TRBJ1-4
d_gene: TRBD1
v_gene: TRBV4-1
abundance: once

CDR3nt: TGCGCCAGCAGCTTGGCCTCAGGGCCCACACCCGAAGCTTTCTTT
CDR3aa: CASSLASGPTPEAFF
j_gene: TRBJ1-1
d_gene: -
v_gene: TRBV5-1
abundance: -

CDR3nt: TGTGCCACCGAGAGATATGGCTACACCTTC
CDR3aa: CATERYGYTF
j_gene: TRBJ1-2
d_gene: -
v_gene: TRBV28
abundance: -

CDR3nt: TGTGCCAGCAGCTTAAGGGGCCTGCACAATGAGCAGTTCTTC
CDR3aa: CASSLRGLHNEQFF
j_gene: TRBJ2-1
d_gene: -
v_gene: TRBV11-3
abundance: -

CDR3nt: TGTGCCAGCAGCAAACCTTCAGCGGGGTATAGCACCGGGGAGCTGTTTTTT
CDR3aa: CASSKPSAGYSTGELFF
j_gene: TRBJ2-2
d_gene: TRBD2
v_gene: TRBV5-4
abundance: -

CDR3nt: TGCGCCAGCAGCCGGCGCGGGGGAGAGACCCAGTACTTC
CDR3aa: CASSRRGGETQYF
j_gene: TRBJ2-5
d_gene: TRBD2
v_gene: TRBV4-1
abundance: -